A selection of T cell receptor beta chains follows, all from one sample in a study of control samples from healthy donors and cancer patients. TCRdb keeps only in-frame clones here, not all; method: immunoSEQ multiplex PCR. Found here are some 120,000 clones, 70% to 90% of them singletons; the top ten hold over 2%. The source material was blood. The receptors here all came from a woman aged 65 to 85 in good health. CDR3s include the opening cysteine and the closing phenylalanine or tryptophan. D genes are given only for firm matches. Size is omitted from some rows. Given values are once, few, many or a class for expanded clones.

D: NA
J: TRBJ1-2
size: NA
V: TRBV6-5
DNA: TGTGCCAGCAGCATGACAGGTTCGGGCTATGGCTACACCTTC
CDR3: CASSMTGSGYGYTF

D: NA
J: TRBJ2-3
size: NA
V: TRBV10-1
DNA: TGCGCCAGCAGCCCCCTCCAGGGACTCAGCACAGATACGCAGTATTTT
CDR3: CASSPLQGLSTDTQYF

D: TRBD1
J: TRBJ2-1
size: NA
V: TRBV3-1/TRBV3-2
DNA: TGTGCCAGCAGCCGCTGGACAGGGGAGGACAATGAGCAGTTCTTC
CDR3: CASSRWTGEDNEQFF

D: NA
J: TRBJ1-2
size: few
V: TRBV9
DNA: TGTGCCAGCAGCGTTAGTTGGTCAGGAGTTAACTATGGCTACACCTTC
CDR3: CASSVSWSGVNYGYTF

D: NA
J: TRBJ2-2
size: once
V: TRBV7-6
DNA: TGTGCCAGCAGCCTATTAGGGGGGGACACTTACACCGGGGAGCTGTTTTTT
CDR3: CASSLLGGDTYTGELFF

D: NA
J: TRBJ2-2
size: NA
V: TRBV19
DNA: TGTGCCAGTAGTGTCATTAACACCGGGGAGCTGTTTTTT
CDR3: CASSVINTGELFF

D: NA
J: TRBJ1-1
size: NA
V: TRBV28
DNA: TGTGCCAGCAGTCTGGCGGGGGATAGGAACACTGAAGCTTTCTTT
CDR3: CASSLAGDRNTEAFF

D: NA
J: TRBJ2-2
size: NA
V: TRBV5-8
DNA: TGTGCCAGCAGCTTGGCCCCTAGGAACACCGGGGAGCTGTTTTTT
CDR3: CASSLAPRNTGELFF

D: TRBD1
J: TRBJ1-6
size: NA
V: TRBV3-1/TRBV3-2
DNA: TGTGCCAGCAGCCCAGGGACAGGGGGTTATAATTCACCCCTCCACTTT
CDR3: CASSPGTGGYNSPLHF

D: NA
J: TRBJ1-2
size: once
V: TRBV6-5
DNA: TGTGCCAGCAGTTCCCAATTTTATGGCTACACCTTC
CDR3: CASSSQFYGYTF

D: NA
J: TRBJ1-2
size: NA
V: TRBV19
DNA: TGTGCCAGTACCCCCCCCGGAGGCGTAGGCTGTGGCTACACCTTC
CDR3: CASTPPGGVGCGYTF

D: NA
J: TRBJ2-3
size: NA
V: TRBV3-1/TRBV3-2
DNA: TGTGCCAGCAGCCAAGATGGGAACGGGGCAGCAGATACGCAGTATTTT
CDR3: CASSQDGNGAADTQYF

D: NA
J: TRBJ1-5
size: NA
V: TRBV10-3
DNA: TGTGCCATCAGGGAAGAAGGGGGCAATCAGCCCCAGCATTTT
CDR3: CAIREEGGNQPQHF

D: NA
J: TRBJ1-1
size: NA
V: TRBV5-4
DNA: TGTGCCAGCAGCCTACTGGGGGCTAACACTGAAGCTTTCTTT
CDR3: CASSLLGANTEAFF

D: TRBD2
J: TRBJ2-7
size: NA
V: TRBV4-2
DNA: TGTGCCAGCAGCCAAGATCGGGACTACTCCTACGAGCAGTACTTC
CDR3: CASSQDRDYSYEQYF

D: NA
J: TRBJ1-2
size: NA
V: TRBV7-9
DNA: TGTGCCAGCAGCTCCCCCGGATTGAGGGGTGAAGGCTACACCTTC
CDR3: CASSSPGLRGEGYTF

D: NA
J: TRBJ1-2
size: NA
V: TRBV6-5
DNA: TGTGCCAGCAGTTACAGACGGAGAGCTAACTATGGCTACACCTTC
CDR3: CASSYRRRANYGYTF

D: NA
J: TRBJ1-2
size: few
V: TRBV6-2/TRBV6-3
DNA: TGTGCCAGCAGTTTGGCGGAAATCTATGGCTACACCTTC
CDR3: CASSLAEIYGYTF

D: NA
J: TRBJ2-1
size: NA
V: TRBV19
DNA: TGTGCCAGTACCCCAACGGGTGGCACCAATGAGCAGTTCTTC
CDR3: CASTPTGGTNEQFF

D: TRBD1
J: TRBJ2-1
size: NA
V: TRBV29-1
DNA: TGCAGCGTTGGATGGACAGGGTACTACAATGAGCAGTTCTTC
CDR3: CSVGWTGYYNEQFF

D: NA
J: TRBJ2-7
size: NA
V: TRBV6-6
DNA: TGTGCCAGCAGTTACGGGGGGCTGCCCTACGAGCAGTACTTC
CDR3: CASSYGGLPYEQYF

D: NA
J: TRBJ2-6
size: NA
V: TRBV7-2
DNA: TGTGCCAGCAGCTACGGCTCTGGGGCCAACGTCCTGACTTTC
CDR3: CASSYGSGANVLTF

D: TRBD2
J: TRBJ2-5
size: NA
V: TRBV9
DNA: TGTGCCAGCAGCGTCCGGGGGGGCGGAAGGGAGACCCAGTACTTC
CDR3: CASSVRGGGRETQYF

D: NA
J: TRBJ2-1
size: NA
V: TRBV28
DNA: TGTGCCAGCAGGCGGACAGCCCTGTCCAGTGAGCAGTTCTTC
CDR3: CASRRTALSSEQFF

D: TRBD1
J: TRBJ2-7
size: NA
V: TRBV6-6
DNA: TGTGCCAGCACCCCTGGGACAGGATCTACGCGGTACGAGCAGTACTTC
CDR3: CASTPGTGSTRYEQYF

D: TRBD2
J: TRBJ2-2
size: few
V: TRBV9
DNA: TGTGCCAGCAGCCCCACCCCGGGGGGGGTCACCGGGGAGCTGTTTTTT
CDR3: CASSPTPGGVTGELFF

D: TRBD1
J: TRBJ1-4
size: NA
V: TRBV18
DNA: TGTGCCAGCTCACCACCGTCAGGGGGCTTGGTTAATGAAAAACTGTTTTTT
CDR3: CASSPPSGGLVNEKLFF

D: TRBD1
J: TRBJ1-1
size: NA
V: TRBV6-5
DNA: TGTGCCAGCAGTTGGCAGGGACAGGGGGACACTGAAGCTTTCTTT
CDR3: CASSWQGQGDTEAFF

D: NA
J: TRBJ1-2
size: NA
V: TRBV19
DNA: TGTGCCAGTAACCCCGGAAGGGTAGGCGGCTACACCTTC
CDR3: CASNPGRVGGYTF

D: TRBD1
J: TRBJ1-1
size: NA
V: TRBV7-9
DNA: TGTGCCAGCAGCTCCAGACAGGGGTACACTGAAGCTTTCTTT
CDR3: CASSSRQGYTEAFF

D: TRBD1
J: TRBJ2-1
size: NA
V: TRBV3-1/TRBV3-2
DNA: TGTGCCAGCAGCCAGGACAGGGGGTATCACAATGAGCAGTTCTTC
CDR3: CASSQDRGYHNEQFF

D: TRBD2
J: TRBJ2-5
size: once
V: TRBV4-1
DNA: TGCGCCAGCAGCCAAGATGGCCCGACTAGCGGGGCAGAGACCCAGTACTTC
CDR3: CASSQDGPTSGAETQYF

D: NA
J: TRBJ1-6
size: NA
V: TRBV3-1/TRBV3-2
DNA: TGTGCCAGCAGCTGGCTAGGAAATTCACCCCTCCACTTT
CDR3: CASSWLGNSPLHF

D: NA
J: TRBJ1-3
size: NA
V: TRBV2
DNA: TGTGCCAGCAGTGTAGGCTCTGGAAACACCATATATTTT
CDR3: CASSVGSGNTIYF

D: NA
J: TRBJ1-5
size: NA
V: TRBV19
DNA: TGTGCCAGTAGGGGCAGGGACTTGGGCAATCAGCCCCAGCATTTT
CDR3: CASRGRDLGNQPQHF

D: TRBD1
J: TRBJ1-2
size: NA
V: TRBV29-1
DNA: TGCAGCGTAGAGGGACAGAACTATGGCTACACCTTC
CDR3: CSVEGQNYGYTF

D: TRBD1
J: TRBJ1-2
size: NA
V: TRBV2
DNA: TGTGCCAAAACGATCGGGACAGGAGATGGCTACACCTTC
CDR3: CAKTIGTGDGYTF

D: NA
J: TRBJ1-2
size: NA
V: TRBV29-1
DNA: TGCAGCGCCCGTCCCCTGGAGACAACTAACTATGGCTACACCTTC
CDR3: CSARPLETTNYGYTF

D: TRBD1
J: TRBJ1-4
size: NA
V: TRBV2
DNA: TGTGCCAGCATAACAGGGGGCGCGGGTGCAACTAATGAAAAACTGTTTTTT
CDR3: CASITGGAGATNEKLFF

D: NA
J: TRBJ1-4
size: NA
V: TRBV19
DNA: TGTGCCAGCCGGATACAGGGAGGGGGTGAAAAATTGTTTTTT
CDR3: CASRIQGGGEKLFF

D: NA
J: TRBJ1-3
size: once
V: TRBV18
DNA: TGTGCCAGCTCACCACCTAACAGGGCCAGCTCTGGAAACACCATATATTTT
CDR3: CASSPPNRASSGNTIYF

D: NA
J: TRBJ2-1
size: NA
V: TRBV11-3
DNA: TGTGCCAGCAGTTCAACAGGGAAAAGGTTAGACAATGAGCAGTTCTTC
CDR3: CASSSTGKRLDNEQFF

D: NA
J: TRBJ1-3
size: NA
V: TRBV3-1/TRBV3-2
DNA: TGTGCCAGCAGCCCCTCCTCTGGAAACACCATATATTTT
CDR3: CASSPSSGNTIYF

D: NA
J: TRBJ2-5
size: NA
V: TRBV7-2
DNA: TGTGCCAGCAGCTGGGGGCAAGAGACCCAGTACTTC
CDR3: CASSWGQETQYF

D: NA
J: TRBJ2-7
size: NA
V: TRBV5-6
DNA: TGTGCCAGCAGCTTGAAGCAGGGGTCCTACGAGCAGTACTTC
CDR3: CASSLKQGSYEQYF

D: NA
J: TRBJ1-2
size: NA
V: TRBV21-1
DNA: TGTGCCAGCAGTACCAACCTGGGCTACACCTTC
CDR3: CASSTNLGYTF

D: NA
J: TRBJ2-1
size: once
V: TRBV7-9
DNA: TGTGCCAGCAGCTTAGGGCAACCGTATTACGGGCAGTTCTTC
CDR3: CASSLGQPYYGQFF

D: NA
J: TRBJ2-3
size: NA
V: TRBV7-2
DNA: TGTGCCAGCAGCTCCCGGGCCGCCCGGGGCACAGATACGCAGTATTTT
CDR3: CASSSRAARGTDTQYF

D: NA
J: TRBJ1-5
size: NA
V: TRBV7-2
DNA: TGTGCCAGCAGCTGGTCCCTAGCTCAGCCCCAGCATTTT
CDR3: CASSWSLAQPQHF

D: NA
J: TRBJ2-5
size: NA
V: TRBV3-1/TRBV3-2
DNA: TGTGCCAGCAGCCAAGTCCGACGTGAGACCCAGTACTTC
CDR3: CASSQVRRETQYF

D: TRBD1
J: TRBJ1-5
size: NA
V: TRBV19
DNA: TGTGCCAGTAAAGGGCCCGAGACAGGGGTACGGCAGCCCCAGCATTTT
CDR3: CASKGPETGVRQPQHF

D: NA
J: TRBJ2-5
size: NA
V: TRBV4-2
DNA: TGTGCCAGCAGCCAAGATTGGCAGGGGTCGAGAGAGACCCAGTACTTC
CDR3: CASSQDWQGSRETQYF

D: NA
J: TRBJ2-6
size: NA
V: TRBV15
DNA: TGTGCCACCAAGGCCGTCACCGATCTCTCTGGGGCCAACGTCCTGACTTTC
CDR3: CATKAVTDLSGANVLTF

D: NA
J: TRBJ1-2
size: NA
V: TRBV19
DNA: TGTGCCAGTAGTACGGGACACATCTATGGCTACACCTTC
CDR3: CASSTGHIYGYTF

D: NA
J: TRBJ2-7
size: NA
V: TRBV3-1/TRBV3-2
DNA: TGTGCCACCTCTAGGGGTACCTACGAGCAGTACTTC
CDR3: CATSRGTYEQYF

D: TRBD2
J: TRBJ2-5
size: NA
V: TRBV4-2
DNA: TGTGCCAGCAGCCAAGAGATGCAAGCGGGGGGTCATCAAGAGACCCAGTACTTC
CDR3: CASSQEMQAGGHQETQYF

D: TRBD1
J: TRBJ1-5
size: NA
V: TRBV6-1
DNA: TGTGCCAGCAGTGACCAGGGACAGGGCAATCAGCCCCAGCATTTT
CDR3: CASSDQGQGNQPQHF